The following is a TCR beta chain sequence with its context. Germline CDR1 is SGHVS and CDR2 is FQNEAQ. The length of the CDR3 is 15 residues. V was clipped by 0 bases and J by 8 bases, with 16 bases between them. The sample originates from a study of cytomegalovirus exposure and HLA in healthy donors. Amplification used 60 Vbeta primers and 13 Jbeta primers. Generated by immunoSEQ multiplex PCR, the TCRdb table keeps only in-frame clones and is missing some. The table includes about 170,000 clones, under 80% detected once. This receptor was identified in a human donor in good health. Specimen: PBMCs. The chain links TRBV7-8 to TRBJ1-2; TRBD1 might be the D (5 bases). The CDR3 sequence: CASSLALRIKGGYTF. CDR3 bases: TGTGCCAGCAGCTTAGCGCTCCGGATTAAGGGGGGCTACACCTTC.